The source of this T cell receptor (beta chain) is a study of regulatory T cells in long-lasting Graves disease. This clonotype was detected a few times. Researchers made TCR beta libraries by using iRepertoire HTBI primers and running Arm-PCR on CDR3 regions. MiXCR, run by TCRdb on the multiplex PCR reads, gives a single entry per CDR3 protein. The table lists roughly 380,000 distinct CDR3 sequences, roughly a sixth of them singletons. The sample's time point: newly diagnosed GD, antithyroid drugs for less than 3 months. Preparation of the TCR library used RNA extracted from PBMCs. Germline loops: CDR1 DFQATT, CDR2 SNEGSKA (reference sequence). There are 13 residues in the CDR3. The ends were cut back, 1 base at V and 5 bases at J, with 9 bases in the middle. This sample also belongs to another study, concerning T cells in Graves' hyperthyroidism and ophthalmopathy. That paper notes: Model predictions of ophthalmopathy came a median about six months before onset.

The sequence came from a man aged 35-49 years with Graves disease. The sequencing used peripheral blood mononuclear cells (PBMCs), collected at new diagnosis, from a patient treated with antithyroid drugs. V gene TRBV20-1 combines with J gene TRBJ1-5; D remains ambiguous. CDR3 coding DNA: TGCAGTGCTAGAGTGGACGGAGATCAGCCCCAGCATTTT. Amino acids: CSARVDGDQPQHF.